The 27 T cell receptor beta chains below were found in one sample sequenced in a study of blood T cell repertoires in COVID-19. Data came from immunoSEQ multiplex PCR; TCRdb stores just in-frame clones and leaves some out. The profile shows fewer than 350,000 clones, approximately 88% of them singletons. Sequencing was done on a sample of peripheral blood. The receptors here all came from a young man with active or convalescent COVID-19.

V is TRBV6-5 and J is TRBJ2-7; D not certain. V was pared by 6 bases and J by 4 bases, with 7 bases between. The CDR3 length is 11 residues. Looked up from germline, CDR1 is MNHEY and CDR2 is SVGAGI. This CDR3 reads CASRHPYEQYF. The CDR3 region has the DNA TGTGCCAGCAGACACCCGTACGAGCAGTACTTC.

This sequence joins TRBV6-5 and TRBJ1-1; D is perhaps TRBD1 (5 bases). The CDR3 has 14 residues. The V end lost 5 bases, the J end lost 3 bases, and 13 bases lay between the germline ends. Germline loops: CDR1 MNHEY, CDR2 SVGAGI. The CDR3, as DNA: TGTGCCAGCAGTACCCGGGGAGGGGACACTGAAGCTTTCTTT. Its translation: CASSTRGGDTEAFF.

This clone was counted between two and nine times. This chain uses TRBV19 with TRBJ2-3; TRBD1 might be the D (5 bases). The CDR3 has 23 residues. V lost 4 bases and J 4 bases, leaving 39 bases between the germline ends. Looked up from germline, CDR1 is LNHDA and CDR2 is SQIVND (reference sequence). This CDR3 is CASSTPHLIYSGRPVLGADTQYF. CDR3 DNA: TGTGCCAGTAGTACCCCACACCTGATTTACTCAGGCAGACCCGTCTTAGGGGCAGATACGCAGTATTTT.

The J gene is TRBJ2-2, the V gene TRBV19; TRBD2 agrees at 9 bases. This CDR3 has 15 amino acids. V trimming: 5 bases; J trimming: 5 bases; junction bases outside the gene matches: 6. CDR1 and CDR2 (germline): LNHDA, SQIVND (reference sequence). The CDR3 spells CASSPAGGHTGELFF. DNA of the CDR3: TGTGCCAGTAGTCCAGCGGGGGGTCATACCGGGGAGCTGTTTTTT.

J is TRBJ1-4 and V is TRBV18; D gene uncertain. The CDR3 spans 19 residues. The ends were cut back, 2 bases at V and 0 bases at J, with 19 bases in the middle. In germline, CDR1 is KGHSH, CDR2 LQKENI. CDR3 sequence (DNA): TGTGCCAGCTCACCAAAATCCGTGAGGGAACTTGCAACTAATGAAAAACTGTTTTTT. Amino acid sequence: CASSPKSVRELATNEKLFF.

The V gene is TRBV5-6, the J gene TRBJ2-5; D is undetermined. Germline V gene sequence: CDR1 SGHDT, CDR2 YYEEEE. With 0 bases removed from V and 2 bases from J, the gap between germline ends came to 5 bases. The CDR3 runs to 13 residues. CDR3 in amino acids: CASSLGSQETQYF. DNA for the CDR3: TGTGCCAGCAGCTTGGGCAGTCAAGAGACCCAGTACTTC.

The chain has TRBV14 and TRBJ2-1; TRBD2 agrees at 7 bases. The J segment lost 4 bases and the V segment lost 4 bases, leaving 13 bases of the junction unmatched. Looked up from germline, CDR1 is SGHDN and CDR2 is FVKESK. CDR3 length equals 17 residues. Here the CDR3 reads CASSPQPSRGKYNEQFF. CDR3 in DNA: TGTGCCAGCAGCCCCCAACCGTCGCGGGGGAAGTACAATGAGCAGTTCTTC.

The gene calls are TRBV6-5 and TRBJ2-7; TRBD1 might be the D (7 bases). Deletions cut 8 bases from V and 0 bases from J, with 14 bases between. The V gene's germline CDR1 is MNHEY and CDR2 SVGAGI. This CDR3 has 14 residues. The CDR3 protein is CASGRNRGSYEQYF. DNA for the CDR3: TGTGCCAGCGGGAGGAACAGGGGCTCCTACGAGCAGTACTTC.

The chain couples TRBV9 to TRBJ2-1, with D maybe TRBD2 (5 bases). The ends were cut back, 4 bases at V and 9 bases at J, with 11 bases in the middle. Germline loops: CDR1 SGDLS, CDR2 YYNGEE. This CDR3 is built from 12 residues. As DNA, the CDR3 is TGTGCCAGCAGCCTTATACGGGGTGAGCAGTTCTTC. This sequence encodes CASSLIRGEQFF.

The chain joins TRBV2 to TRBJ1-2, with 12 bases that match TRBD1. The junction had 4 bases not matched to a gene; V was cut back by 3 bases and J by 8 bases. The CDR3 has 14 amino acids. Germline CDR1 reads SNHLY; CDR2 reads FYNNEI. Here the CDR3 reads CASSEGQGAPGYTF. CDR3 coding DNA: TGTGCCAGCAGTGAGGGACAGGGGGCGCCCGGCTACACCTTC.

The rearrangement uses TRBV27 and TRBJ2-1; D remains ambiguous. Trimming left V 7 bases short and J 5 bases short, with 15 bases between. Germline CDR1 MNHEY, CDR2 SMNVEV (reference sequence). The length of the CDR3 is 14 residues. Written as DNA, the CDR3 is TGTGCCAGCACAGCGACTCGGTCAAACAATGAGCAGTTCTTC. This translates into CASTATRSNNEQFF.

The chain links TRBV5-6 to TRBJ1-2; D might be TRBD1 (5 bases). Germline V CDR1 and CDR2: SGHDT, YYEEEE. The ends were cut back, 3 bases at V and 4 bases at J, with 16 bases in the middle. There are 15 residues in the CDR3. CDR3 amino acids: CASSSSQRGLYGYTF. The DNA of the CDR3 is TGTGCCAGCAGCTCTTCCCAGCGGGGACTCTATGGCTACACCTTC.

The CDR3 bases are TGTGCCAGCGGACTTTTGCGGGGGCCCCAGCATTTT. It translates to CASGLLRGPQHF. This chain joins TRBV2 and TRBJ1-5; D gene unclear. Per germline, CDR1 SNHLY and CDR2 FYNNEI. The V end was cut by 8 bases, the J end by 9 bases, with 14 bases between. The length of the CDR3 is 12 residues.

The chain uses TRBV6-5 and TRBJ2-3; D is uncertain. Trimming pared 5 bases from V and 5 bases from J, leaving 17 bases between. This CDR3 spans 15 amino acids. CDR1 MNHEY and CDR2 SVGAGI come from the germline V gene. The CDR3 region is CASSTLGPPGDTQYF. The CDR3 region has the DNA TGTGCCAGCAGTACTCTAGGCCCCCCCGGAGATACGCAGTATTTT.

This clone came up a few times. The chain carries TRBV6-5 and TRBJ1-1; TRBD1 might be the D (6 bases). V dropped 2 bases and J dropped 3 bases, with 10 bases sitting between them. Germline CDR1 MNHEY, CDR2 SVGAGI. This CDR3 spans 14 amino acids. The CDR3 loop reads CASSYPGADTEAFF. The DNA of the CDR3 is TGTGCCAGCAGTTACCCAGGGGCGGACACTGAAGCTTTCTTT.

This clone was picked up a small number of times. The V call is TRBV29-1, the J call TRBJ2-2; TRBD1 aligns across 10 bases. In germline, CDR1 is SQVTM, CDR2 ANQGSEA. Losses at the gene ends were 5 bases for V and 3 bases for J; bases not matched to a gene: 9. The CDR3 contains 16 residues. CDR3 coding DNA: TGCAGCGTTCGTCACCCCGGGACAGGGGACACCGGGGAGCTGTTTTTT. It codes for CSVRHPGTGDTGELFF.

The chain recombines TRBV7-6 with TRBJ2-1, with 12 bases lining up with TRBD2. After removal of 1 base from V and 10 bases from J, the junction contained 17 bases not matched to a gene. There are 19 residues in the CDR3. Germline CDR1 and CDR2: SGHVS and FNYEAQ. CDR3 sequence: CASSLVLSWSSGGADEQFF. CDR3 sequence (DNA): TGTGCCAGCAGCTTAGTCTTATCTTGGTCTAGCGGGGGGGCTGACGAGCAGTTCTTC.

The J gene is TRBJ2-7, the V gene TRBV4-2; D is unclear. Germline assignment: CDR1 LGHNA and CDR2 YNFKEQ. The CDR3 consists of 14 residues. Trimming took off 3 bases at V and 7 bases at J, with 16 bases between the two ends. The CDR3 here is CASSQRSASREQYF. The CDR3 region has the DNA TGTGCCAGCAGCCAGAGGAGCGCGTCGAGGGAGCAGTACTTC.

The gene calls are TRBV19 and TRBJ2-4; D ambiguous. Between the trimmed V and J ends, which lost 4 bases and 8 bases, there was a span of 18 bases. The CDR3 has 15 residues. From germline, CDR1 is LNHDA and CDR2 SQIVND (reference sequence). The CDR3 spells CASSRNSLPQDIQYF. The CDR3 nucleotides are TGTGCCAGTAGTAGAAACAGCTTGCCTCAGGACATTCAGTACTTC.

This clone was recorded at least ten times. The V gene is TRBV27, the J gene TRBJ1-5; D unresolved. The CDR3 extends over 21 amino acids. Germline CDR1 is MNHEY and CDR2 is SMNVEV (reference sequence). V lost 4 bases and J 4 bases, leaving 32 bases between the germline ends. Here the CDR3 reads CASSSTWGVDGVSRRNQPQHF. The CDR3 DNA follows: TGTGCCAGCAGTTCCACTTGGGGAGTTGACGGCGTGTCACGGCGGAATCAGCCCCAGCATTTT.

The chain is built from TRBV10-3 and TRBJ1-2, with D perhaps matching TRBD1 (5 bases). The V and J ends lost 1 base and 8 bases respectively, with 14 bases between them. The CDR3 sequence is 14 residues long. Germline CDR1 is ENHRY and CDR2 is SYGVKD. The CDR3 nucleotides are TGTGCCATCAGTGAGTTGGGGCTGATGGGGGGCTACACCTTC. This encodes CAISELGLMGGYTF.

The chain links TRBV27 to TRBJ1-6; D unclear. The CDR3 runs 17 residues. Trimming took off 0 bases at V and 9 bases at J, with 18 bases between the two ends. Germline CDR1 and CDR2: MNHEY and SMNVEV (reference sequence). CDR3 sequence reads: CASSLSEGSKWGSPLHF. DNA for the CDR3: TGTGCCAGCAGTTTATCGGAGGGTTCAAAATGGGGTTCACCCCTCCACTTT.

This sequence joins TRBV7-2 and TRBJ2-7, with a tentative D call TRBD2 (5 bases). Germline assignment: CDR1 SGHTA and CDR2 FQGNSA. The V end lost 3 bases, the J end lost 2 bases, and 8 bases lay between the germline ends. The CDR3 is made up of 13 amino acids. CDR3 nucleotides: TGTGCCAGCAGCTTCTTCGGGACCTACGAGCAGTACTTC. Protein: CASSFFGTYEQYF.

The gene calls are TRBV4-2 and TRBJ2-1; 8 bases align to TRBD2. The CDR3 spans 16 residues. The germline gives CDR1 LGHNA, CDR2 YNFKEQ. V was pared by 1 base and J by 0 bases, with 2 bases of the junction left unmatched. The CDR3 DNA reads TGTGCCAGCAGCCAAGGCGGGACTAGCTCCTACAATGAGCAGTTCTTC. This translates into CASSQGGTSSYNEQFF.

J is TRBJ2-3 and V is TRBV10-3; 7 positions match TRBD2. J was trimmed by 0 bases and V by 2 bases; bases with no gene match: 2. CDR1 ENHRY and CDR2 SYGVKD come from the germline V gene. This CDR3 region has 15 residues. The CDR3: CAISEGGGSTDTQYF. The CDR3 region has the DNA TGTGCCATCAGTGAGGGGGGGGGAAGCACAGATACGCAGTATTTT.

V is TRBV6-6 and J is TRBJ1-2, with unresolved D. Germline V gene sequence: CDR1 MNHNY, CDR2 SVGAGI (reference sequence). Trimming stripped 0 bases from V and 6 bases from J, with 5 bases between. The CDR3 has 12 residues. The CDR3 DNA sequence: TGTGCCAGCAGTTACTCCGAGAATGGCTACACCTTC. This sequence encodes CASSYSENGYTF.

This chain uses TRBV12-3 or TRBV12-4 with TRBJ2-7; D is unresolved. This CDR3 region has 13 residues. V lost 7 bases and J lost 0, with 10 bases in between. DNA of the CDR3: TGTGCCAGCACCCCCGAGAGCTCCTACGAGCAGTACTTC. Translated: CASTPESSYEQYF.